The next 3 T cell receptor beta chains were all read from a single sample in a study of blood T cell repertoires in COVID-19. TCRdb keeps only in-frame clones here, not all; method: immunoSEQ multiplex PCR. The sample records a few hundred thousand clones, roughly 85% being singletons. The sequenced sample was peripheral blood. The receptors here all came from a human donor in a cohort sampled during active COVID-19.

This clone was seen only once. CDR3 DNA: TGTGCCAGCAGCTCGCAGGGGGGTATCGCTGAAGCTTTCTTT. Its protein is CASSSQGGIAEAFF. The chain employs TRBV7-9 and TRBJ1-1; 7 bases align to TRBD1. This CDR3 contains 14 residues. With V trimmed by 4 bases and J by 6 bases, 8 bases remained unmatched. The germline V gene has CDR1 SEHNR and CDR2 FQNEAQ (reference sequence).

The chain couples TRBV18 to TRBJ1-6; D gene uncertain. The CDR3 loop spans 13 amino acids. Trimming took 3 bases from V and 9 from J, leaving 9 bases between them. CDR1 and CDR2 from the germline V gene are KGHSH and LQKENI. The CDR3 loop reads CASSPRSVSPLHF. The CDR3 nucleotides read TGTGCCAGCTCACCCCGGTCCGTTTCACCCCTCCACTTT.

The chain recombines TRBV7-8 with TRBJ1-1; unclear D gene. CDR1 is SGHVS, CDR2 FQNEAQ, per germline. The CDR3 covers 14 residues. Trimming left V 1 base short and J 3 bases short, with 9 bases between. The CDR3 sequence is CASSLEREDTEAFF. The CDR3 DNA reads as TGTGCCAGCAGCTTAGAACGGGAAGACACTGAAGCTTTCTTT.